These 19 T cell receptor beta chains originate from one sample sequenced in a study of cytomegalovirus exposure and HLA in healthy donors. The study ran its PCR with 60 Vbeta and 13 Jbeta primers. Repertoires were generated with immunoSEQ multiplex PCR, while TCRdb's copy carries only in-frame clones and drops some. The sample lists approximately 220,000 clones; about 80% were seen once. Sample: PBMCs. These receptors were collected from a girl aged 5 to 17 in good health and CMV-seronegative.

The rearrangement joins TRBV7-2 to TRBJ2-4; D gene ambiguous. The CDR3 spans 15 residues. Trimming removed 1 base at V and 5 bases at J, with 12 bases between. Germline V lookup: CDR1 SGHTA, CDR2 FQGNSA. CDR3 protein: CASSLVAARQNIQYF. The CDR3 bases are TGTGCCAGCAGCTTAGTGGCAGCGAGACAAAACATTCAGTACTTC. Using reference TRBV7-2 and TRBJ2-4 for the parts outside the CDR3, the full variable domain is GAGVSQSPSNKVTEKGKDVELRCDPISGHTALYWYRQSLGQGLEFLIYFQGNSAPDKSGLPSDRFSAERTGGSVSTLTIQRTQQEDSAVYLCASSLVAARQNIQYFGAGTRLSVL.

The chain joins TRBV19 to TRBJ2-1, with 10 nucleotides matching TRBD2. The CDR3 extends over 16 amino acids. V shed 5 bases, J shed 5 bases, and the junction held 9 bases outside the gene matches. The germline CDR1 and CDR2 sequences are LNHDA and SQIVND (reference sequence). The CDR3 nucleotides read TGTGCCAGTAGTCTATGGCTAGCGGGGGAGAACAATGAGCAGTTCTTC. Translating it yields CASSLWLAGENNEQFF. Full variable domain (remainder filled in from reference TRBV19 and TRBJ2-1): DGGITQSPKYLFRKEGQNVTLSCEQNLNHDAMYWYRQDPGQGLRLIYYSQIVNDFQKGDIAEGYSVSREKKESFPLTVTSAQKNPTAFYLCASSLWLAGENNEQFFGPGTRLTVL.

Comment on this clone: At one end, the junction sequence differs from germline, possibly due to a read error. The chain couples TRBV11-1 to TRBJ2-7; possible D gene TRBD2, 6 bases. Germline CDR1 is SGHAT and CDR2 is FQDESV (reference sequence). CDR3 size: 13 residues. In DNA, the CDR3 is TGTGCCAGCAGCTTAGGAGAGGAGGCGGGACCTAACTTC. The encoded protein is CASSLGEEAGPNF.

The V gene is TRBV7-8, the J gene TRBJ1-5, with D perhaps matching TRBD1 (5 bases). Germline V gene lookup returns CDR1 SGHVS and CDR2 FQNEAQ. Trimming took off 2 bases at V and 4 bases at J, with 9 bases between the two ends. The CDR3 runs 14 residues. DNA of the CDR3: TGTGCCAGCAGCTTAATAGGGGTTAATCAGCCCCAGCATTTT. Translated, it gives CASSLIGVNQPQHF.

The rearrangement links TRBV11-2 to TRBJ2-1; no firm D call. The CDR3 covers 12 residues. The germline V and J ends were trimmed by 3 bases and 4 bases, with 4 bases remaining between them. In germline, CDR1 is SGHAT, CDR2 FQNNGV. CDR3 bases: TGTGCCAGCAGCTTGTCTTACAATGAGCAGTTCTTC. Amino acid sequence: CASSLSYNEQFF.

V gene TRBV4-2 combines with J gene TRBJ2-5; D might be TRBD2 (6 bases). The length of the CDR3 is 14 residues. CDR1 is LGHNA, CDR2 YNFKEQ, per germline. V dropped 5 bases and J dropped 4 bases, with 14 bases sitting between them. CDR3 sequence: CASSEILARETQYF. CDR3 bases: TGTGCCAGCAGCGAAATCCTAGCGAGAGAGACCCAGTACTTC.

The rearrangement uses TRBV10-1 and TRBJ1-6, with D possibly being TRBD1 (6 bases). Germline V lookup: CDR1 WNHNN, CDR2 SYGVQD (reference sequence). The length of the CDR3 is 16 residues. The V and J ends lost 8 bases and 9 bases respectively, with 23 bases between them. The CDR3 nucleotides read TGCGCCAGCCCCAGGGGCAGGAGGCCCGATGGTTCACCCCTCCACTTT. Amino acids: CASPRGRRPDGSPLHF.

On this clone: One junction end disagrees with the germline gene, perhaps due to a read error. This chain links TRBV7-7 with TRBJ2-1, with D perhaps matching TRBD2 (5 bases). Germline assignment: CDR1 SSHAT and CDR2 FNYEAQ (reference sequence). This CDR3 is 14 amino acids long. This chain's CDR3 is CASSPLPFSDEQFF. CDR3 sequence (DNA): TGTGCTAGCAGCCCTCTCCCCTTTAGCGATGAGCAGTTCTTC. Filled out from reference TRBV7-7 and TRBJ2-1, the complete variable domain reads GAGVSQSPRYKVTKRGQDVTLRCDPISSHATLYWYQQALGQGPEFLTYFNYEAQPDKSGLPSDRFSAERPEGSISTLTIQRTEQRDSAMYRCASSPLPFSDEQFFGPGTRLTVL.

The chain is built from TRBV2 and TRBJ2-3, with 7 bases that match TRBD2. CDR1 is SNHLY and CDR2 is FYNNEI in the germline V gene. CDR3 length: 14 amino acids. V was pared by 5 bases and J by 4 bases, with 6 bases of the junction left unmatched. The CDR3: CASSSLTSADTQYF. CDR3 DNA sequence: TGTGCCAGCAGTTCACTCACTAGCGCAGATACGCAGTATTTT.

The chain recombines TRBV29-1 with TRBJ2-7; D is possibly TRBD1 (6 bases). V lost 6 bases and J lost 6, with 18 bases in between. CDR3 length: 13 residues. CDR1 SQVTM and CDR2 ANQGSEA come from the germline V gene. The CDR3 bases are TGCAGCGTCCCCCTTGGGGCCAGGGGCGAGCAGTACTTC. It codes for CSVPLGARGEQYF.

This clone was detected only once. V and J are TRBV20-1 and TRBJ1-2, with D maybe TRBD1 (6 bases). CDR1 and CDR2 (germline): DFQATT, SNEGSKA (reference sequence). CDR3 length equals 11 residues. The V end was cut by 4 bases, the J end by 8 bases, with 11 bases between. The CDR3 region has the DNA TGCAGTGCTAAACAGGGACGGGGCTACACCTTC. Protein: CSAKQGRGYTF.

The V call is TRBV29-1, the J call TRBJ2-7; weak D call: TRBD2 (5 bases). The CDR3 length is 12 residues. The V end lost 6 bases, the J end lost 4 bases, and 13 bases lay between the germline ends. Germline V lookup: CDR1 SQVTM, CDR2 ANQGSEA. The CDR3 sequence is CSVRGWDYEQYF. The DNA of the CDR3 is TGCAGCGTGAGAGGGTGGGATTACGAGCAGTACTTC.

J is TRBJ2-5 and V is TRBV6-6, with 7 bases matching TRBD1. Germline CDR1 MNHNY, CDR2 SVGAGI (reference sequence). The CDR3 runs to 15 residues. After removal of 1 base from V and 2 bases from J, the junction contained 4 bases not matched to a gene. The CDR3 loop reads CASSYWGTAQETQYF. CDR3 sequence (DNA): TGTGCCAGCAGTTACTGGGGGACAGCGCAAGAGACCCAGTACTTC.

The genes are TRBV5-5 and TRBJ2-3; D possibly corresponds to TRBD2 (6 bases). The CDR3 loop spans 16 amino acids. V shed 4 bases and J shed 3 bases, with 18 bases lying between them. Germline V gene lookup returns CDR1 SGHKS and CDR2 YYEKEE (reference sequence). The CDR3 here is CASSTFPRGPTDTQYF. CDR3 nucleotides: TGTGCCAGCAGCACTTTCCCGCGGGGTCCGACAGATACGCAGTATTTT.

The chain carries TRBV2 and TRBJ1-1; D unclear. Germline CDR1 and CDR2: SNHLY and FYNNEI. The CDR3 sequence is 12 residues long. CDR3 nucleotides: TGTGTCGGCCGTTACGAGGCGGATGAAGCTTTCTTT. Protein: CVGRYEADEAFF.

This chain joins TRBV30 and TRBJ2-3; 7 bases agree with TRBD2. Unmatched junction bases numbered 22, after V lost 4 bases and J lost 3 bases. The CDR3 sequence is 19 residues long. Germline V CDR1 and CDR2: GTSNPN, SVGIG (reference sequence). The CDR3 loop is CAWKESSAGVHRLTDTQYF. The CDR3 DNA is TGTGCCTGGAAGGAATCTAGCGCGGGGGTGCACAGGTTAACAGATACGCAGTATTTT. Using reference TRBV30 and TRBJ2-3 for the parts outside the CDR3, the full variable domain is SQTIHQWPATLVQPVGSPLSLECTVEGTSNPNLYWYRQAAGRGLQLLFYSVGIGQISSEVPQNLSASRPQDRQFILSSKKLLLSDSGFYLCAWKESSAGVHRLTDTQYFGPGTRLTVL.

This rearrangement joins TRBV7-2 to TRBJ2-3; TRBD2 aligns across 12 bases. Trimming removed 2 bases from V and 8 bases from J; junction bases left unmatched: 5. Germline CDR1 reads SGHTA; CDR2 reads FQGNSA. There are 15 residues in the CDR3. The CDR3 is CASSLTSGGTGTQYF. The CDR3 DNA follows: TGTGCCAGCAGCTTAACTAGCGGGGGGACTGGTACGCAGTATTTT.

The rearrangement links TRBV19 to TRBJ2-7; D not certain. The CDR3 runs 16 residues. Germline assignment: CDR1 LNHDA and CDR2 SQIVND (reference sequence). Trimming cost V 3 bases and J 2 bases, with 17 bases left between them. DNA for the CDR3: TGTGCCAGTAGTATCACTATCAGTCTCACCACCTACGAGCAGTACTTC. This translates into CASSITISLTTYEQYF.

CDR3 nucleotide sequence: TGTGCCAGCTCTCCTGACAGGTCATCACAGCATTTT. Encoded protein: CASSPDRSSQHF. V is TRBV18 and J is TRBJ1-5; D might be TRBD1 (6 bases). CDR1 and CDR2 (germline): KGHSH, LQKENI. Trimming removed 6 bases from V and 13 bases from J, with 16 bases in between. CDR3 length: 12 amino acids. Together with reference TRBV18 and TRBJ1-5, the CDR3 gives the full variable domain: NAGVMQNPRHLVRRRGQEARLRCSPMKGHSHVYWYRQLPEEGLKFMVYLQKENIIDESGMPKERFSAEFPKEGPSILRIQQVVRGDSAAYFCASSPDRSSQHFGDGTRLSIL.